These 13 T cell receptor beta chains were all obtained from the same sample, sequenced in a study of cytomegalovirus exposure and HLA in healthy donors. The primer mix had 60 Vbeta and 13 Jbeta primers. TCRdb's table, derived via immunoSEQ multiplex PCR, lists solely in-frame clones and lacks some. The sample carries around 170,000 clones, roughly four fifths recorded once. The specimen sequenced was PBMCs. The source is a man aged 40-49 years in good health and CMV-seronegative.

The gene calls are TRBV2 and TRBJ2-3; 12 nucleotides match TRBD2. CDR1 is SNHLY, CDR2 FYNNEI, per germline. The CDR3 extends over 17 amino acids. Trimming cost V 2 bases and J 9 bases; bases outside gene matches: 12. CDR3 residues: CASSEFVTSGSGGTQYF. The CDR3 nucleotides are TGTGCCAGCAGTGAATTTGTGACTAGCGGGAGTGGAGGGACGCAGTATTTT.

The chain couples TRBV29-1 to TRBJ1-5; possible D gene TRBD1, 5 bases. CDR3 length: 13 residues. Trimming removed 7 bases at V and 0 bases at J, with 10 bases between. Germline assignment: CDR1 SQVTM and CDR2 ANQGSEA. The CDR3 loop reads CSALQDSNQPQHF. As DNA, the CDR3 is TGCAGCGCTTTACAGGATAGCAATCAGCCCCAGCATTTT.

V gene TRBV28 combines with J gene TRBJ2-4; D remains ambiguous. Germline V gene data show CDR1 as MDHEN and CDR2 as SYDVKM. The CDR3 loop spans 11 amino acids. V lost 7 bases and J 4 bases, leaving 5 bases between the germline ends. The CDR3 region is CASTLKNIQYF. CDR3 coding DNA: TGTGCCAGCACCTTAAAAAACATTCAGTACTTC.

This chain uses TRBV25-1 with TRBJ1-1, with 7 nucleotides matching TRBD1. CDR1 and CDR2 (germline): MGHDK, SYGVNS. This CDR3 is 15 amino acids long. Losses at the gene ends were 3 bases for V and 4 bases for J; bases not matched to a gene: 8. DNA for the CDR3: TGTGCCAGCAGTGATTCGGAACAGGGGTCCACTGAAGCTTTCTTT. This gives the protein CASSDSEQGSTEAFF.

The gene calls are TRBV28 and TRBJ1-2, with 7 bases matching TRBD1. V lost 6 bases, J lost 5 bases, and 6 bases stayed unmatched. CDR1 and CDR2 from the germline V gene are MDHEN and SYDVKM. The CDR3 is 13 amino acids. CDR3 coding DNA: TGTGCCAGCAGCCCCGACAGGGAATATGGCTACACCTTC. Translated, it gives CASSPDREYGYTF.

This clone showed up just once. The chain has TRBV28 and TRBJ2-1, with TRBD1 identical over 9 bases. Trimming at V came to 4 bases and at J to 2 bases, leaving 3 bases not matched to a gene. Per the germline V gene, CDR1 is MDHEN and CDR2 is SYDVKM. The CDR3 is made up of 15 amino acids. CDR3 region: CASSWGQGAYNEQFF. Here the CDR3 DNA reads TGTGCCAGCAGTTGGGGACAGGGAGCCTACAATGAGCAGTTCTTC.

The J gene is TRBJ2-7, the V gene TRBV19; D might be TRBD1 (6 bases). V dropped 6 bases and J dropped 7 bases, with 19 bases sitting between them. This CDR3 has 14 amino acids. Germline CDR1 and CDR2: LNHDA and SQIVND (reference sequence). Here the CDR3 reads CASSARLGAWEQYV. For the CDR3, the DNA is TGTGCCAGTAGCGCACGGCTGGGGGCTTGGGAGCAGTACGTC.

The chain couples TRBV7-9 to TRBJ1-2; D possibly corresponds to TRBD1 (5 bases). Germline-derived CDR1 and CDR2 are SEHNR and FQNEAQ (reference sequence). The CDR3 totals 16 residues. V was cut by 5 bases and J by 3 bases, with 19 bases left in between. In DNA, the CDR3 is TGTGCCAGCAGCCTCATCGGGGGGGTACCTTACTATGGCTACACCTTC. Protein product: CASSLIGGVPYYGYTF.

The J gene is TRBJ2-1, the V gene TRBV2; 11 nucleotides line up with TRBD2. The V segment lost 5 bases and the J segment 9 bases; nucleotides outside the gene matches: 15. Germline loops: CDR1 SNHLY, CDR2 FYNNEI. The CDR3 is 17 amino acids. CDR3 in DNA: TGTGCCAGCAGTTACCCCGGGACTAGCGGCCCCCGGGGTGAGCAGTTCTTC. Its protein product is CASSYPGTSGPRGEQFF.

The chain couples TRBV18 to TRBJ2-7; tentative D call: TRBD1 (5 bases). V lost 5 bases, J lost 2 bases, and 10 bases lay in between. The CDR3 covers 13 residues. CDR1 and CDR2 from the germline V gene are KGHSH and LQKENI. The CDR3 DNA sequence: TGTGCCAGCTCAGAGGCAGGGACCTACGAGCAGTACTTC. Translation gives CASSEAGTYEQYF.

This sequence joins TRBV21-1 and TRBJ2-7; the table assigns TRBD2, which was not confirmed against the DNA. TRBV21-1 represents a pseudogene. The CDR3 is 12 amino acids. The CDR3 DNA reads TGCACCGGCACTAGCGGCCGCTACGAGCAGTACTTC. Its protein is CTGTSGRYEQYF.

The chain combines TRBV19 with TRBJ2-1; D unresolved. The CDR3 totals 12 residues. Trimming removed 1 base at V and 13 bases at J, with 11 bases between. Germline assignment: CDR1 LNHDA and CDR2 SQIVND (reference sequence). CDR3 sequence reads: CASSIGGAQQFF. The CDR3 nucleotides are TGTGCCAGTAGTATAGGAGGTGCCCAACAGTTCTTC.

In its sample, this clone was seen a few times. The chain links TRBV18 to TRBJ2-7, with TRBD1 as a possible D gene (5 bases). The CDR3 consists of 15 residues. V dropped 3 bases and J dropped 0 bases, with 12 bases sitting between them. Germline CDR1 reads KGHSH; CDR2 reads LQKENI. DNA for the CDR3: TGTGCCAGCTCACCTACAGGCCTATCCTCCTACGAGCAGTACGTC. Amino acid sequence: CASSPTGLSSYEQYV.